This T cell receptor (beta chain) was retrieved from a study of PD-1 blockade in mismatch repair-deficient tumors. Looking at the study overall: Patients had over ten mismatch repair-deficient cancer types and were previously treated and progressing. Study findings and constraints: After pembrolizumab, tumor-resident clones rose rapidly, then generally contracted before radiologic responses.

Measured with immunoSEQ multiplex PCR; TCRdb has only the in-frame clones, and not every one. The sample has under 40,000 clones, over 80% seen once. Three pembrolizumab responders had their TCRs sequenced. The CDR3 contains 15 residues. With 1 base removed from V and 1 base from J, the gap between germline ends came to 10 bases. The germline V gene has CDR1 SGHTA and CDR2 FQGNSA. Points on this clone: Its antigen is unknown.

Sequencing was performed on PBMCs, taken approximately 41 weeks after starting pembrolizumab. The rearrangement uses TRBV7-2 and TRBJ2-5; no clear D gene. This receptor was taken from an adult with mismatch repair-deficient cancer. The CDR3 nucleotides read TGTGCCAGCAGCTTAGTTGCGGTGTTCCAAGAGACCCAGTACTTC. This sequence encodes CASSLVAVFQETQYF. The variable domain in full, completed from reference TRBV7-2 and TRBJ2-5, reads GAGVSQSPSNKVTEKGKDVELRCDPISGHTALYWYRQSLGQGLEFLIYFQGNSAPDKSGLPSDRFSAERTGGSVSTLTIQRTQQEDSAVYLCASSLVAVFQETQYFGPGTRLLVL.